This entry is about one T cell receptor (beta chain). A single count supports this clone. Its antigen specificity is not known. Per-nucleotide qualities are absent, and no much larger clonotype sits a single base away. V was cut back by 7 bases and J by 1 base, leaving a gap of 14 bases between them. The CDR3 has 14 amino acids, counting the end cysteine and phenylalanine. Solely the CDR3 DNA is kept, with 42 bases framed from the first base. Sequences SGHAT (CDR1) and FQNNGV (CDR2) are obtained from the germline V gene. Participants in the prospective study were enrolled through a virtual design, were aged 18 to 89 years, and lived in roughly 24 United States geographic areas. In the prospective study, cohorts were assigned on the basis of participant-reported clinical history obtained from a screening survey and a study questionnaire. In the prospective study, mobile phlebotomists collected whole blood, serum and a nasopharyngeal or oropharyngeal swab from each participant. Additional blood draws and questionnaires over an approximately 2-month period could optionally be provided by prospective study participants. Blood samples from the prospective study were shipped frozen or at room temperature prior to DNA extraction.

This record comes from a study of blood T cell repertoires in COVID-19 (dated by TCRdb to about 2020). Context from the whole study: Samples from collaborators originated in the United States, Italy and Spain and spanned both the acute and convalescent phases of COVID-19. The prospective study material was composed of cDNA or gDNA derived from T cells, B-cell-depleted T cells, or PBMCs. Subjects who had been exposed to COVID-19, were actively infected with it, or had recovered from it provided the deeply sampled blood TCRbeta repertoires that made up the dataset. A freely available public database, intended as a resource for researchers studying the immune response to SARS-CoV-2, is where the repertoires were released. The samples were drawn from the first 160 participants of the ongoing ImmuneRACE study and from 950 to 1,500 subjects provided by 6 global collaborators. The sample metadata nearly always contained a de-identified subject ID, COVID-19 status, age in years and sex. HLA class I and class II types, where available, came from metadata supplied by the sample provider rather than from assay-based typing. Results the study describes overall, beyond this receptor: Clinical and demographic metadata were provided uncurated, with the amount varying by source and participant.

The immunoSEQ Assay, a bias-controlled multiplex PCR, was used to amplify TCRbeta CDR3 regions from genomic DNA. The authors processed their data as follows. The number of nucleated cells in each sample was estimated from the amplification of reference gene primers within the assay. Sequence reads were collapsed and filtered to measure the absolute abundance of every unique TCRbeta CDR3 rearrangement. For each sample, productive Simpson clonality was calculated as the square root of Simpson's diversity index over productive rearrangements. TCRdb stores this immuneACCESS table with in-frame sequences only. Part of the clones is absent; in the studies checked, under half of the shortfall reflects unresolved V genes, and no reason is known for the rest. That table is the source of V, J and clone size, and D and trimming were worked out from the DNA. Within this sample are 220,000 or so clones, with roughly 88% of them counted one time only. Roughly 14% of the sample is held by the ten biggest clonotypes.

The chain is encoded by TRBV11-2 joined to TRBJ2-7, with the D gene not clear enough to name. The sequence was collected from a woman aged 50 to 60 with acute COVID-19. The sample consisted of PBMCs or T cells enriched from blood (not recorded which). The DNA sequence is TGTGCCAGCACTCCGGAAAGACAATCCTACGAGCAGTACTTC. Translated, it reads CASTPERQSYEQYF.